Presented here are 3 T cell receptor beta chains from one specimen sequenced in a study of T cells in localized non-small cell lung cancer. Sequencing used immunoSEQ multiplex PCR; TCRdb keeps in-frame clones, though not all of them. The sample holds about 19,000 clones, around 83% seen once. The source was peripheral blood, collected before any cancer treatment. These receptors all stem from a female donor aged 60 or older with stage I lung adenocarcinoma.

V gene TRBV11-2 combines with J gene TRBJ1-2, with D possibly matching TRBD1 (6 bases). The CDR3 has 14 residues. V lost 3 bases and J lost 5, with 13 bases in between. Germline lookup yields CDR1 SGHAT and CDR2 FQNNGV. CDR3 DNA: TGTGCCAGCAGCTTGGGCGTAGGGGGATATGGCTACACCTTC. It encodes CASSLGVGGYGYTF.

This clone was picked up a small number of times. V usage is TRBV6-5 and J usage is TRBJ1-2; 7 bases map to TRBD1. J was trimmed by 2 bases and V by 6 bases; bases with no gene match: 3. CDR1 and CDR2 from the germline V gene are MNHEY and SVGAGI. CDR3 length equals 13 residues. DNA for the CDR3: TGTGCCAGCAGCGCGACAGGGAACTATGGCTACACCTTC. Its translation is CASSATGNYGYTF.

The V and J genes are TRBV5-6 and TRBJ1-1, with TRBD1 matching 10 bases. J was trimmed by 10 bases and V by 6 bases; bases with no gene match: 9. This CDR3 contains 13 residues. Germline assignment: CDR1 SGHDT and CDR2 YYEEEE. The CDR3 loop is CASTRTGGRVAFF. The CDR3, as DNA: TGTGCCAGCACCCGGACAGGGGGTAGGGTAGCTTTCTTT.